The entry below describes one T cell receptor (beta chain). What it binds is unknown. TCRdb reprocessed the 5' RACE reads with MiXCR, giving one entry per CDR3 protein. The top ten clones hold roughly 20% of a sample with about 290,000 distinct CDR3 sequences, around 15% of them seen once. Trimming removed 7 bases at V and 5 bases at J, with 9 bases between. The germline CDR1 and CDR2 sequences are MNHEY and SVGEGT. There are 13 residues in the CDR3. These data belong to a study of T-cell memory formation after mild COVID-19. General study points: Some SARS-CoV-2-responding clones were already detected in memory before infection.

Material for sequencing was PBMCs or a T cell subset sorted from them (not recorded which). This clonotype was sampled from a man aged 18 to 30 who had mild COVID-19 (a few samples of this study predate the infection). Cell type and time point are not known. This rearrangement joins TRBV6-2 or TRBV6-3 to TRBJ1-6; D uncertain. CDR3 bases: TGTGCCAGCACCCGAGGGAATAATTCACCCCTCCACTTT. Translated: CASTRGNNSPLHF.